This entry lists 16 T cell receptor beta chains sequenced from one sample in a study of shared clonotypes between healthy human individuals (dated by TCRdb to the early 2020s). Libraries came from the immunoSEQ multiplex PCR assay. The clones in this table, taken by TCRdb from immuneACCESS, are in-frame only. Not every clone is retained; where verified, under half of the shortfall comes from an unresolved V gene, and the cause of the rest is unknown. The sample table contains roughly 1 million clones; only one count was recorded for 75% to 85% of them. Of the sample, approximately 0.5% falls within the top ten clones. Sequenced material: memory CD4+ T cells from PBMCs. The cell subset or site label corresponds to: CD45RA-negative fraction. These TCRs come from a man between 18 and 35 years old in good health. Some clones in this sample may be carry-over from other donors' samples.

The CDR3 protein is CASSQTGTAYGYTF. The CDR3 DNA sequence: TGTGCCAGCAGTCAGACCGGGACAGCCTATGGCTACACCTTC. The gene calls are TRBV6-7 and TRBJ1-2; 7 bases fit TRBD1. TRBV6-7 is classed as an ORF, of uncertain function. The V gene end was trimmed by 5 bases and the J gene end by 4 bases; junction bases not matched to a gene: 7. The CDR3 has 14 residues.

In DNA, the CDR3 is TGTGCCAGCAGCTCTAAGGTCTCCGGGACGGCATCGGGCTCCTACGAGCAGTACTTC. Amino acid sequence: CASSSKVSGTASGSYEQYF. This chain uses TRBV27 with TRBJ2-7; D tentatively reads TRBD1 or TRBD2 (5 bases each). V lost 6 bases to trimming and J lost 0 bases, with 27 bases between them. In germline, CDR1 is MNHEY, CDR2 SMNVEV (reference sequence). CDR3 length: 19 amino acids.

This chain connects TRBV27 to TRBJ1-2, with a weak D call TRBD1 (5 bases). The germline V and J ends were trimmed by 3 bases and 5 bases, with 22 bases remaining between them. The CDR3 consists of 17 residues. Germline-derived CDR1 and CDR2 are MNHEY and SMNVEV (reference sequence). The CDR3 region is CASSFELRGSPTYGYTF. The DNA of the CDR3 is TGTGCCAGCAGTTTTGAATTGAGGGGTTCACCTACTTATGGCTACACCTTC.

The CDR3 here is CASSVRAQGAGELFF. CDR3 DNA sequence: TGTGCCAGCAGTGTCAGGGCCCAAGGGGCCGGGGAGCTGTTTTTT. The chain combines TRBV2 with TRBJ2-2; D might be TRBD1 (5 bases). The V gene lost 4 bases and the J gene lost 6 bases, with 15 bases spanning the gap. Germline V CDR1 and CDR2: SNHLY, FYNNEI. CDR3 size: 15 residues.

This clone was detected only once. V gene TRBV18 combines with J gene TRBJ2-1; D is perhaps TRBD1 or TRBD2 (6 bases each). This CDR3 comprises 17 residues. The germline gives CDR1 KGHSH, CDR2 LQKENI. V was clipped by 6 bases and J by 0 bases, with 18 bases between them. The CDR3 DNA reads TGTGCCAGCTCGCCTTTTGGGGGGCCGAGCTCCTACAATGAGCAGTTCTTC. It codes for CASSPFGGPSSYNEQFF. The variable domain in full, with the rest retrieved from reference TRBV18 and TRBJ2-1, is NAGVMQNPRHLVRRRGQEARLRCSPMKGHSHVYWYRQLPEEGLKFMVYLQKENIIDESGMPKERFSAEFPKEGPSILRIQQVVRGDSAAYFCASSPFGGPSSYNEQFFGPGTRLTVL.

This chain links TRBV28 with TRBJ1-1; TRBD1 might be the D (6 bases). V was clipped by 7 bases and J by 5 bases, with 8 bases between them. The CDR3 covers 11 residues. Germline loops: CDR1 MDHEN, CDR2 SYDVKM. CDR3 bases: TGTGCCAGCAACAGGGAAACTGAAGCTTTCTTT. Translation: CASNRETEAFF. The entire variable domain, with the rest obtained from reference TRBV28 and TRBJ1-1, is as follows: DVKVTQSSRYLVKRTGEKVFLECVQDMDHENMFWYRQDPGLGLRLIYFSYDVKMKEKGDIPEGYSVSREKKERFSLILESASTNQTSMYLCASNRETEAFFGQGTRLTVV.

A single count supports this clone. The rearrangement links TRBV28 to TRBJ2-1; tentatively, D is TRBD1 or TRBD2 (5 bases each). The V gene's germline CDR1 is MDHEN and CDR2 SYDVKM. Deletions cut 3 bases from V and 12 bases from J, with 21 bases between. The CDR3 is 15 residues long. The CDR3 region has the DNA TGTGCCAGCAGTTTCATATTGGGGACCGGGAAGGGGCAGTTCTTC. Protein: CASSFILGTGKGQFF. Full variable domain (rest looked up from reference TRBV28 and TRBJ2-1): DVKVTQSSRYLVKRTGEKVFLECVQDMDHENMFWYRQDPGLGLRLIYFSYDVKMKEKGDIPEGYSVSREKKERFSLILESASTNQTSMYLCASSFILGTGKGQFFGPGTRLTVL.

V and J are TRBV5-6 and TRBJ2-1, with TRBD2 matching 11 bases. In germline, CDR1 is SGHDT, CDR2 YYEEEE. After removal of 0 bases from V and 10 bases from J, the junction contained 6 bases not matched to a gene. This CDR3 has 15 amino acids. The CDR3 DNA reads TGTGCCAGCAGCTTGGCGCCGACTAGCGGGACGGAGCAGTTCTTC. As protein: CASSLAPTSGTEQFF.

The chain employs TRBV23-1 and TRBJ1-5; 9 bases line up with TRBD1. TRBV23-1 is an open reading frame whose function is uncertain. V lost 10 bases and J lost 5; bases outside the gene matches: 18. This CDR3 region has 17 residues. The CDR3 DNA reads as TGCGCCACCAAGACGGGACAGGGAAAGCCGCAGGATCAGCCCCAGCATTTT. This gives the protein CATKTGQGKPQDQPQHF.

The V call is TRBV5-1, the J call TRBJ1-4; D might be TRBD1 (5 bases). V dropped 4 bases and J dropped 4 bases, with 8 bases sitting between them. This CDR3 comprises 13 residues. In germline, CDR1 is SGHRS, CDR2 YFSETQ. Here the CDR3 reads CASSDRINEKLFF. The DNA of the CDR3 is TGCGCCAGCAGCGACAGAATTAATGAAAAACTGTTTTTT. Using reference TRBV5-1 and TRBJ1-4 for the parts outside the CDR3, the full variable domain is KAGVTQTPRYLIKTRGQQVTLSCSPISGHRSVSWYQQTPGQGLQFLFEYFSETQRNKGNFPGRFSGRQFSNSRSEMNVSTLELGDSALYLCASSDRINEKLFFGSGTQLSVL.

V is TRBV7-2 and J is TRBJ1-1; no clear D. Germline V CDR1 and CDR2: SGHTA, FQGNSA. The CDR3 runs to 13 residues. The V end was cut by 2 bases, the J end by 0 bases, with 4 bases between. This CDR3 reads CASSLWVNTEAFF. CDR3 coding DNA: TGTGCCAGCAGCTTATGGGTGAACACTGAAGCTTTCTTT.

V is TRBV7-2 and J is TRBJ2-1; TRBD2 matches 9 bases. Germline V gene data show CDR1 as SGHTA and CDR2 as FQGNSA. The CDR3 is 16 residues long. Trimming removed 1 base from V and 9 bases from J; junction bases left unmatched: 10. CDR3 loop: CASSLGASGVTIEQFF. As DNA, the CDR3 is TGTGCCAGCAGCTTAGGGGCTAGCGGGGTGACAATTGAGCAGTTCTTC.

The chain joins TRBV2 to TRBJ1-6, with D hard to call. Trimming shortened V by 4 bases and J by 0 bases, and 7 bases separated the two germline ends. This CDR3 region has 15 residues. The germline V gene encodes CDR1 SNHLY and CDR2 FYNNEI. The CDR3 here is CASSGQSSYNSPLHF. CDR3 nucleotides: TGTGCCAGCAGTGGGCAGAGCTCCTATAATTCACCCCTCCACTTT.

The chain recombines TRBV29-1 with TRBJ1-2; 7 bases map to TRBD1. Germline V gene lookup returns CDR1 SQVTM and CDR2 ANQGSEA. The CDR3 totals 15 residues. The junction had 13 bases not matched to a gene; V was cut back by 3 bases and J by 6 bases. The CDR3 nucleotides read TGCAGCGTTGACAGGGGGAAGAGGGGTGGGGATGGCTACACCTTC. It specifies CSVDRGKRGGDGYTF.

CDR3: CASSALTQETQYF. The CDR3 DNA sequence: TGTGCCAGCAGCGCCCTCACTCAAGAGACCCAGTACTTC. The J gene is TRBJ2-5, the V gene TRBV9; no firm D call. Trimming took 3 bases from V and 2 from J, leaving 8 bases between them. This CDR3 is 13 amino acids long. Germline V gene lookup returns CDR1 SGDLS and CDR2 YYNGEE.

V and J are TRBV18 and TRBJ2-7, with TRBD2 matching over 11 bases. The junction had 9 bases not matched to a gene; V was cut back by 4 bases and J by 4 bases. The CDR3 consists of 16 residues. Germline values: CDR1 KGHSH, CDR2 LQKENI. The CDR3 reads CASSLTLLAGAYEQYF. The DNA for the CDR3 is TGTGCCAGCTCACTTACATTACTAGCGGGAGCGTACGAGCAGTACTTC.